The 25 T cell receptor beta chains below come from one sample, sequenced in a study of cytomegalovirus exposure and HLA in healthy donors. Both 60 Vbeta primers and 13 Jbeta primers went into the PCR. Profiling relied on immunoSEQ multiplex PCR, and the TCRdb table lists in-frame clones only, not all of them. The table shows 210,000 or so clones, with about 83% occurring only once. Specimen: PBMCs. The receptors come from a man aged 35 to 55 in good health and CMV-seronegative.

The genes are TRBV7-9 and TRBJ2-2, with a weak D call TRBD2 (5 bases). CDR3 size: 16 residues. The V end was cut by 6 bases, the J end by 7 bases, with 21 bases between. Per the germline V gene, CDR1 is SEHNR and CDR2 is FQNEAQ (reference sequence). DNA of the CDR3: TGTGCCAGCAGTCGAACAAGGACTGATGGCGGCGGGGAGCTGTTTTTT. Residues: CASSRTRTDGGGELFF.

The chain recombines TRBV29-1 with TRBJ2-3; TRBD2 is a possible D gene (6 bases). This CDR3 has 14 residues. Germline V lookup: CDR1 SQVTM, CDR2 ANQGSEA. V was shortened by 4 bases and J by 1 base, with 12 bases between the two germline ends. The CDR3 DNA is TGCAGCGTTGGGGAAGAGCGGGGCACAGATACGCAGTATTTT. Its protein is CSVGEERGTDTQYF.

The rearrangement links TRBV13 to TRBJ2-1; D not certain. In germline, CDR1 is PRHDT, CDR2 FYEKMQ (reference sequence). The CDR3 has 12 residues. Trimming shortened V by 5 bases and J by 7 bases, and 9 bases separated the two germline ends. Here the CDR3 DNA reads TGTGCCAGCAGCCTCCACTATAATGAGCAGTTCTTC. This encodes CASSLHYNEQFF.

The count of this clone is one. The chain uses TRBV15 and TRBJ2-1; TRBD1 matches 12 bases. V gave up 7 bases and J gave up 4 bases; unmatched junction bases: 5. This CDR3 is built from 15 residues. Looked up from germline, CDR1 is LNHNV and CDR2 is YYDKDF (reference sequence). Here the CDR3 reads CATIGGQGAYNEQFF. The CDR3 nucleotides are TGTGCCACCATAGGGGGACAGGGGGCATACAATGAGCAGTTCTTC.

V and J are TRBV30 and TRBJ2-1; TRBD2 aligns across 14 bases. The V segment lost 2 bases and the J segment 4 bases; nucleotides outside the gene matches: 7. The CDR3 runs 17 residues. Looked up from germline, CDR1 is GTSNPN and CDR2 is SVGIG (reference sequence). CDR3 nucleotides: TGTGCCTGGAGTCCGACTAGCGGGAGGGTGGGGTACAATGAGCAGTTCTTC. This codes for CAWSPTSGRVGYNEQFF.

The rearrangement links TRBV7-9 to TRBJ2-1; 8 bases are shared with TRBD1. CDR1 is SEHNR and CDR2 is FQNEAQ in the germline V gene (reference sequence). Losses at the gene ends were 5 bases for V and 6 bases for J; bases not matched to a gene: 18. The CDR3 is 18 amino acids. CDR3 bases: TGTGCCAGCAGCCCCGGACAGGGAGGAGGGTGGCGGGGCAATGAGCAGTTCTTC. Encoded protein: CASSPGQGGGWRGNEQFF.

This clone was seen only a few times. The chain joins TRBV28 to TRBJ1-1, with D possibly being TRBD1 (5 bases). CDR1 MDHEN and CDR2 SYDVKM come from the germline V gene. Trimming stripped 4 bases from V and 2 bases from J, with 8 bases between. The CDR3 is 13 amino acids. The CDR3 region has the DNA TGTGCCAGCAGTTCAGGGTTCAACACTGAAGCTTTCTTT. It yields the protein CASSSGFNTEAFF.

The chain has TRBV7-9 and TRBJ1-1, with 8 positions matching TRBD1. CDR3 length: 15 residues. The germline V gene has CDR1 SEHNR and CDR2 FQNEAQ (reference sequence). J was trimmed by 1 base and V by 3 bases; bases with no gene match: 4. CDR3 DNA sequence: TGTGCCAGCAGCTTCAGGGGGCGGAGGAACACTGAAGCTTTCTTT. Residues: CASSFRGRRNTEAFF. Together with reference TRBV7-9 and TRBJ1-1, the CDR3 gives the full variable domain: DTGVSQNPRHKITKRGQNVTFRCDPISEHNRLYWYRQTLGQGPEFLTYFQNEAQLEKSRLLSDRFSAERPKGSFSTLEIQRTEQGDSAMYLCASSFRGRRNTEAFFGQGTRLTVV.

V gene TRBV7-2 combines with J gene TRBJ2-1, with TRBD1 as a possible D gene (6 bases). This CDR3 spans 13 amino acids. V gave up 3 bases and J gave up 9 bases, with 12 bases separating them. Germline V CDR1 and CDR2: SGHTA, FQGNSA. DNA for the CDR3: TGTGCCAGCAGCTTCGGGACACAGAGTGAGCAGTTCTTC. This codes for CASSFGTQSEQFF. Full variable domain (outside the CDR3, taken from reference TRBV7-2 and TRBJ2-1): GAGVSQSPSNKVTEKGKDVELRCDPISGHTALYWYRQSLGQGLEFLIYFQGNSAPDKSGLPSDRFSAERTGGSVSTLTIQRTQQEDSAVYLCASSFGTQSEQFFGPGTRLTVL.

V gene TRBV13 combines with J gene TRBJ2-3; 9 positions match TRBD2. Trimming took 2 bases from V and 7 from J; bases not matched to a gene: 7. CDR1 and CDR2 (germline): PRHDT, FYEKMQ (reference sequence). The CDR3 loop spans 15 amino acids. This CDR3 is CASSLIAGEGNTQYF. The CDR3 nucleotides are TGTGCCAGCAGCTTAATAGCGGGAGAGGGAAATACGCAGTATTTT.

The chain uses TRBV7-8 and TRBJ1-1; 10 bases are shared with TRBD1. The CDR3 contains 15 residues. The germline gives CDR1 SGHVS, CDR2 FQNEAQ. The V gene end was trimmed by 1 base and the J gene end by 1 base; junction bases not matched to a gene: 0. CDR3 nucleotide sequence: TGTGCCAGCAGCTTAGGGGACAGGGGGAACACTGAAGCTTTCTTT. Translated, it gives CASSLGDRGNTEAFF.

This clone was counted only a few times. The chain joins TRBV5-4 to TRBJ1-2, with TRBD1 identical over 8 bases. Germline CDR1 reads SGHNT; CDR2 reads YYREEE (reference sequence). V was clipped by 4 bases and J by 2 bases; unmatched bases: 4. CDR3 length: 14 amino acids. For the CDR3, the DNA is TGTGCCAGCAGCATTAACAGGGGGAACTATGGCTACACCTTC. It yields the protein CASSINRGNYGYTF. Complete variable domain (other parts from reference TRBV5-4 and TRBJ1-2): ETGVTQSPTHLIKTRGQQVTLRCSSQSGHNTVSWYQQALGQGPQFIFQYYREEENGRGNFPPRFSGLQFPNYSSELNVNALELDDSALYLCASSINRGNYGYTFGSGTRLTVV.

The chain employs TRBV5-1 and TRBJ2-1; TRBD2 aligns across 8 bases. Germline V gene lookup returns CDR1 SGHRS and CDR2 YFSETQ. This CDR3 has 15 amino acids. J was trimmed by 5 bases and V by 4 bases; bases with no gene match: 8. The CDR3 sequence: CASSLGGVNNNEQFF. DNA of the CDR3: TGCGCCAGCAGCCTCGGGGGGGTAAATAACAATGAGCAGTTCTTC.

This chain joins TRBV20-1 and TRBJ2-7; D remains unclear. There are 11 residues in the CDR3. CDR1 DFQATT and CDR2 SNEGSKA come from the germline V gene (reference sequence). The V gene lost 3 bases and the J gene lost 2 bases, with 5 bases spanning the gap. The CDR3 nucleotides read TGCAGTGCTAGGCCAGCCTACGAGCAGTACTTC. It yields the protein CSARPAYEQYF.

The chain joins TRBV11-2 to TRBJ1-4; the match to TRBD1 covers 9 bases. The germline gives CDR1 SGHAT, CDR2 FQNNGV. The CDR3 runs 16 residues. Germline trimming cut 1 base from V and 7 bases from J; bases unmatched to any gene: 7. DNA for the CDR3: TGTGCCAGCAGCTTAGTACCGGGACAGGGCCCTGAAAAACTGTTTTTT. Translation gives CASSLVPGQGPEKLFF.

The CDR3 DNA is TGTGCCAGCAGTGAAGGGCACCAACAAGAGACCCAGTACTTC. Encoded protein: CASSEGHQQETQYF. This chain connects TRBV25-1 to TRBJ2-5; D unclear. V was shortened by 2 bases and J by 2 bases, with 9 bases between the two germline ends. The CDR3 covers 14 residues. Germline V gene lookup returns CDR1 MGHDK and CDR2 SYGVNS.

The rearrangement uses TRBV6-5 and TRBJ2-1; 10 bases map to TRBD2. Germline CDR1 and CDR2: MNHEY and SVGAGI. V trimming: 6 bases; J trimming: 4 bases; junction bases outside the gene matches: 6. CDR3 size: 15 residues. The CDR3 region is CASRPGTSAYNEQFF. Written as DNA, the CDR3 is TGTGCCAGCAGACCCGGGACTAGCGCGTACAATGAGCAGTTCTTC.

This clone was observed many times. An end of the junction does not agree with germline; a read error may underlie this. The rearrangement uses TRBV7-9 and TRBJ1-2; 7 nucleotides line up with TRBD1. The CDR3 runs to 18 residues. The germline V gene has CDR1 SEHNR and CDR2 FQNEAQ (reference sequence). In DNA, the CDR3 is TGTTCCAGCAGCTTTTCAGGACAGGTTTTTCTGGGAAACTATGGCTACACCTTC. Amino acid sequence: CSSSFSGQVFLGNYGYTF.

The chain is built from TRBV4-1 and TRBJ2-4; 10 bases map to TRBD2. The CDR3 contains 15 residues. Germline CDR1 is MGHRA and CDR2 is YSYEKL. After removal of 1 base from V and 6 bases from J, the junction contained 3 bases not matched to a gene. The CDR3 here is CASSQAGTSVNIQYF. The CDR3 DNA follows: TGCGCCAGCAGCCAAGCAGGGACTAGCGTAAACATTCAGTACTTC.

The rearrangement links TRBV6-6 to TRBJ1-4; TRBD1 aligns across 7 bases. This CDR3 is built from 16 residues. CDR1 and CDR2 (germline): MNHNY, SVGAGI (reference sequence). With V trimmed by 5 bases and J by 5 bases, 11 bases remained unmatched. The CDR3, as DNA: TGTGCCAGCAGTAACATGTTGACAGGGTCGAATGAAAAACTGTTTTTT. Protein product: CASSNMLTGSNEKLFF.

This rearrangement joins TRBV6-6 to TRBJ2-3; 8 nucleotides align to TRBD1. The CDR3 is made up of 16 amino acids. Per the germline V gene, CDR1 is MNHNY and CDR2 is SVGAGI (reference sequence). The trim removed 6 bases at V and 0 bases at J, leaving 8 bases unmatched. CDR3 nucleotides: TGTGCCAGCAGCAACTCAGGGGGCTACAGCACAGATACGCAGTATTTT. It specifies CASSNSGGYSTDTQYF.

The V call is TRBV7-9, the J call TRBJ2-2; tentatively, D is TRBD2 (6 bases). The length of the CDR3 is 17 residues. Germline CDR1 reads SEHNR; CDR2 reads FQNEAQ (reference sequence). V lost 5 bases and J 0 bases, leaving 16 bases between the germline ends. The CDR3 region has the DNA TGTGCCAGCAGCGAGACGGGACTCAGCGCGAACACCGGGGAGCTGTTTTTT. Translation: CASSETGLSANTGELFF.

The V call is TRBV4-1, the J call TRBJ2-3; D may be TRBD1 (5 bases). Germline loops: CDR1 MGHRA, CDR2 YSYEKL. Trimming pared 4 bases from V and 0 bases from J, leaving 11 bases between. The CDR3 is 15 amino acids. The DNA of the CDR3 is TGCGCCAGCAGCCCAAGACAGAGTAGCACAGATACGCAGTATTTT. This sequence encodes CASSPRQSSTDTQYF.

The V call is TRBV27, the J call TRBJ1-4, with 8 bases lining up with TRBD1. The CDR3 sequence is 14 residues long. The germline gives CDR1 MNHEY, CDR2 SMNVEV (reference sequence). The trim removed 4 bases at V and 8 bases at J, leaving 6 bases unmatched. The CDR3 protein is CASSSDRGTEKLFF. In nucleotides, the CDR3 is TGTGCCAGCAGTTCCGACAGGGGTACCGAAAAACTGTTTTTT.

V is TRBV9 and J is TRBJ2-2; 9 bases fit TRBD2. The length of the CDR3 is 16 residues. Germline V CDR1 and CDR2: SGDLS, YYNGEE. V trimming: 3 bases; J trimming: 6 bases; junction bases outside the gene matches: 9. CDR3 region: CASSALGGLAAGELFF. The CDR3 nucleotides are TGTGCCAGCAGCGCACTAGGGGGACTAGCCGCCGGGGAGCTGTTTTTT.